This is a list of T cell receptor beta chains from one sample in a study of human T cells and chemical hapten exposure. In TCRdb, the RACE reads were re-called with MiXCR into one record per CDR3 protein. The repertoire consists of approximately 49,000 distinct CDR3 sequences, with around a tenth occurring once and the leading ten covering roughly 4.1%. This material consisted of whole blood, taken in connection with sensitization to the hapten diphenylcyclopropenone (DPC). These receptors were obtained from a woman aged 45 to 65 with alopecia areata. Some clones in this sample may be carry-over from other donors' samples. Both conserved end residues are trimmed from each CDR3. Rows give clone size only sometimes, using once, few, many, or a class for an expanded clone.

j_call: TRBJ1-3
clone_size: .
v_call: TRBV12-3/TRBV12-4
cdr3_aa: ASSLNHNSGNTIY

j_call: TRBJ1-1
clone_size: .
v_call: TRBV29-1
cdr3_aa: SVVRTTEAF

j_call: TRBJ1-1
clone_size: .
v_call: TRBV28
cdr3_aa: ASRRGRTEAF

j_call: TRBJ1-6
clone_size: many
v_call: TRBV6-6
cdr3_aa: ASSYLDSPLH

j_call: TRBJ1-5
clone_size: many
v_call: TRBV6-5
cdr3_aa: ASSHPFEGGDGYSNQPQH

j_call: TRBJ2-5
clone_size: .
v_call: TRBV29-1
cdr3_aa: SVEYQETQY

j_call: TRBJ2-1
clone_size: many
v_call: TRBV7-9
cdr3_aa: ASSKMYNEQF

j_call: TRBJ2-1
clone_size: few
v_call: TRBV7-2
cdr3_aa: VASIADNEQF

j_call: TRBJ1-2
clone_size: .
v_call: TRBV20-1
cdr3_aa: SARRSEYGYT

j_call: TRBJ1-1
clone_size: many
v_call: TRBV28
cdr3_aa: ASSFGPVTEAF

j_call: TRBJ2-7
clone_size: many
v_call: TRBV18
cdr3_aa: ASSLEPSGAFYEQY

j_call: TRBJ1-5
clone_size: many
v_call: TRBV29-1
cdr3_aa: SVGPGGGSNQPQH

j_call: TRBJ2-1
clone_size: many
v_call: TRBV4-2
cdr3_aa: ASSQEASGPYNEQF

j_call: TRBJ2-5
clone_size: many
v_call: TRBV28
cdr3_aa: ASTSPGTDEETQY

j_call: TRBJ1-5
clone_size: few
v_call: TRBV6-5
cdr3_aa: ASRRQGSSNQPQH

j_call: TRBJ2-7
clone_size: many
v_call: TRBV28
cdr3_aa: ASSLGQGNLGEQY

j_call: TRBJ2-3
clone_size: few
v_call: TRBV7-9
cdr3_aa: ASAKGTDTQY

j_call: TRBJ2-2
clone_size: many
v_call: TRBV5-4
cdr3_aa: ASSLDQINTGELF

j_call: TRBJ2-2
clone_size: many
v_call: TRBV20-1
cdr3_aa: SAPGRAGTGELF

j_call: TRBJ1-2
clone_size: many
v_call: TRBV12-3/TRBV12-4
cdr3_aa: ASSLKFMGSPLAGYT

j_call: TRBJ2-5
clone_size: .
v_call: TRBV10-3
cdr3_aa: AISGGANQETQY

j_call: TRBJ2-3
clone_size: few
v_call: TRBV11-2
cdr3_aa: ASSPAGLAGGTQY

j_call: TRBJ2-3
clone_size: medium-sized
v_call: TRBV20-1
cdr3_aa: SARITGGTDTQY

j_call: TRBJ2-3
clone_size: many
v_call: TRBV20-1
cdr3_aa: SAKPFAGVGDTQY

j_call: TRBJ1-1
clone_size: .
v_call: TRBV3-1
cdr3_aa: ASNRGAAEAF

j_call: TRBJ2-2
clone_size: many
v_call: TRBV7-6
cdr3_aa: ASSSPTGELF

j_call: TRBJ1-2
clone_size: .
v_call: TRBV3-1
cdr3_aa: ASSQEYGQGLSGYT